This TCR beta chain was identified in a study of prognosis after radiotherapy for stage I lung cancer. In the study overall: Several patients had tumors that were squamous cell carcinoma, and eleven to twelve had adenocarcinoma.

Germline-derived CDR1 and CDR2 are MNHEY and SVGAGI. This CDR3 spans 15 amino acids. V dropped 4 bases and J dropped 0 bases, with 12 bases sitting between them. This clonotype was seen ten or more times. What it recognizes is unknown. General study results and limits: Nobody established whether the expanded TCR clones were specific to the tumor. The study found that unique TCR clone counts fell after stereotactic body radiation therapy, median roughly 10,000 versus 7,000. Differential TRBV and TRBJ gene usage was reported between patients with metastases and patients without them.

Multiplex PCR, run in two rounds, amplified TCR beta CDR3 from genomic DNA. The authors ran first-round PCR with primers specific to each TRBV and TRBJ gene. TCRdb recomputed calls from the multiplex PCR reads with MiXCR, one row per CDR3 protein. The sample lists about 28,000 distinct CDR3 sequences; more than 25% were seen once. The sample consisted of PBMCs, taken before or after stereotactic body radiation therapy (not recorded which). The sequence came from a donor aged 50 or older with non-small cell lung cancer. The chain joins TRBV6-5 to TRBJ1-1, with D maybe TRBD1 (5 bases). CDR3 sequence (DNA): TGTGCCAGCAGTTTCGGGGACGGGGTGAACACTGAAGCTTTCTTT. It is translated as CASSFGDGVNTEAFF.